This paragraph reports one T cell receptor (beta chain). Its target is not known. The CDR3 runs 16 residues. Germline V gene sequence: CDR1 SGHVS, CDR2 FQNEAQ. The trim removed 4 bases at V and 7 bases at J, leaving 11 bases unmatched. The sample is drawn from a study of T cell repertoires in cytomegalovirus infection. TCRdb processed the reads anew with MiXCR; each CDR3 protein has one entry. This table has more than 250,000 distinct CDR3 sequences, more than 20% appearing once. J is TRBJ2-1 and V is TRBV7-8; TRBD2 aligns across 9 bases. The specimen was cultured PBMCs, collected from culture after CMV antigen stimulation. The receptor comes from a human donor in good health (CMV status not recorded). Some clones in this sample may be carry-over from other donors' samples. The CDR3 nucleotides read TGTGCCAGCAGCTCCCGGGACCTAGCGGGAAGGAATGAGCAGTTCTTC. This gives the protein CASSSRDLAGRNEQFF.